Listed here are 29 T cell receptor beta chains from one sample, sequenced in a study of T-cell reconstitution after alpha-beta-depleted transplantation in children. Unique molecular identifiers featured in how the TCRbeta library was prepared. TCRdb reprocessed the PCR reads via MiXCR and lists one record per CDR3 protein. The data hold hundreds of thousands of distinct CDR3 sequences, with under 15% observed a single time. This specimen consisted of PBMCs, obtained before TCRalphabeta/CD19-depleted stem cell transplant. The receptors were gathered from a girl aged 2-10 years with congenital amegakaryocytic thrombocytopenia, due to receive a stem cell transplant.

This clonotype came up a few times. The CDR3 spells CASSLDSWGYTF. The CDR3 DNA reads as TGTGCCAGCAGCTTGGACAGCTGGGGCTACACCTTC. V usage is TRBV7-9 and J usage is TRBJ1-2; a possible D gene is TRBD1 (6 bases). The CDR3 loop spans 12 amino acids. Trimming left V 3 bases short and J 8 bases short, with 10 bases between. CDR1 is SEHNR, CDR2 FQNEAQ, per germline (reference sequence).

Concerning this clonotype: A read error may explain this, as a much larger clone is one base away. This CDR3 is missing its conserved last phenylalanine or tryptophan, likely due to a read error. V usage is TRBV29-1 and J usage is TRBJ2-3; no definite D call. V lost 8 bases to trimming and J lost 2 bases, with 17 bases between them. Germline V gives CDR1 SQVTM, CDR2 ANQGSEA. The CDR3 is 14 residues long. CDR3 coding DNA: TGCAGCCTACGGCACTATTCATACACAGATACGCAGTATTTA. It codes for CSLRHYSYTDTQYL.

The chain links TRBV20-1 to TRBJ1-5; D gene uncertain. Trimming took 1 base from V and 6 from J, leaving 16 bases between them. The CDR3 has 15 residues. From germline, CDR1 is DFQATT and CDR2 SNEGSKA (reference sequence). The CDR3 reads CSARAGRLMGQPQHF. The CDR3 bases are TGCAGTGCTAGAGCCGGCAGGCTTATGGGTCAGCCCCAGCATTTT.

The J gene is TRBJ2-1, the V gene TRBV4-1, with unresolved D. The CDR3 runs 18 residues. V lost 0 bases to trimming and J lost 0 bases, with 15 bases between them. Germline loops: CDR1 MGHRA, CDR2 YSYEKL. CDR3 bases: TGCGCCAGCAGCCAAGATCTATTGGAATCAAGCTCCTACAATGAGCAGTTCTTC. It is translated as CASSQDLLESSSYNEQFF.

This clonotype was picked up many times. The chain carries TRBV20-1 and TRBJ2-1, with no clear D. Germline V gene sequence: CDR1 DFQATT, CDR2 SNEGSKA (reference sequence). The CDR3 is 13 amino acids. V lost 1 base and J lost 5, with 9 bases in between. The CDR3 DNA sequence: TGCAGTGCTAGAGTACCCGGCGACAATGAGCAGTTCTTC. It specifies CSARVPGDNEQFF.

This clonotype was picked up a small number of times. V is TRBV7-3 and J is TRBJ2-1; perhaps TRBD2 as D (7 bases). CDR3 length equals 17 residues. Germline CDR1 and CDR2: SGHTA and FQGTGA. Trimming left V 3 bases short and J 5 bases short, with 20 bases between. The CDR3 sequence: CASSFTGGGGYDNEQFF. The CDR3, as DNA: TGTGCCAGCAGCTTCACCGGGGGCGGGGGATATGACAATGAGCAGTTCTTC.

Concerning this clonotype: A much larger clonotype is one base distant, so this may be a read error. This chain connects TRBV29-1 to TRBJ2-7; D is possibly TRBD2 (5 bases). This CDR3 comprises 13 residues. The V end was cut by 4 bases, the J end by 2 bases, with 12 bases between. In germline, CDR1 is SQVTM, CDR2 ANQGSEA. This chain's CDR3 is CSVVARGPYEQYF. For the CDR3, the DNA is TGCAGCGTTGTAGCTAGAGGGCCCTACGAGCAGTACTTC.

Regarding this clonotype: This could be a read error, since a much larger clone is one nucleotide away. The rearrangement links TRBV7-8 to TRBJ2-7; D perhaps matches TRBD2 (5 bases). Per germline, CDR1 SGHVS and CDR2 FQNEAQ. The CDR3 loop spans 15 amino acids. The CDR3 here is CASSFRRGQNYEQHF. CDR3 coding DNA: TGTGCCAGCAGCTTCAGGCGCGGGCAGAACTACGAGCAGCACTTC.

This clonotype occurred a few times. V and J are TRBV7-3 and TRBJ2-2; D uncertain. Trimming removed 4 bases from V and 4 bases from J, with 7 bases in between. The germline CDR1 and CDR2 sequences are SGHTA and FQGTGA. The CDR3 extends over 13 amino acids. This chain's CDR3 is CASSSRLTGELFF. DNA of the CDR3: TGTGCCAGCAGCTCAAGGCTCACCGGGGAGCTGTTTTTT.

The rearrangement joins TRBV7-2 to TRBJ1-5; D is undetermined. CDR1 is SGHTA and CDR2 is FQGNSA in the germline V gene. The CDR3 is made up of 14 amino acids. The ends were cut back, 1 base at V and 6 bases at J, with 10 bases in the middle. CDR3 nucleotides: TGTGCCAGCAGCTTAGTAGGGATGGGTCAGCCCCAGCATTTT. Translated, it gives CASSLVGMGQPQHF.

This clonotype was found a few times. This chain links TRBV12-3 or TRBV12-4 with TRBJ1-1, with 9 bases that match TRBD1. The CDR3 runs 12 residues. The V segment lost 5 bases and the J segment 5 bases; nucleotides outside the gene matches: 0. The CDR3 DNA sequence: TGTGCCAGCAGTGGACAGGGGACTGAAGCTTTCTTT. Translation gives CASSGQGTEAFF.

V and J are TRBV7-8 and TRBJ2-5, with D tentatively TRBD1 (5 bases). Germline V gives CDR1 SGHVS, CDR2 FQNEAQ. The CDR3 is made up of 15 amino acids. V was pared by 8 bases and J by 0 bases, with 16 bases between. The CDR3 coding sequence is TGTGCCAGCCCCTCCCCCGGACAATACCAAGAGACCCAGTACTTC. It encodes CASPSPGQYQETQYF.

V usage is TRBV30 and J usage is TRBJ2-1; 9 nucleotides align to TRBD2. The length of the CDR3 is 19 residues. J gave up 7 bases and V 1 base, and 20 bases lay outside the gene matches. Germline values: CDR1 GTSNPN, CDR2 SVGIG (reference sequence). CDR3 DNA sequence: TGTGCCTGGAGTGCCTTAGGGTTGGCGGGAGGGGGATCGCGTAATGAGCAGTTCTTC. Protein sequence: CAWSALGLAGGGSRNEQFF.

Comments on this clonotype: A much more abundant neighbour one base away suggests this may be a read error. The rearrangement joins TRBV27 to TRBJ2-2, with D perhaps matching TRBD2 (7 bases). The CDR3 consists of 14 residues. CDR1 is MNHEY, CDR2 SMNVEV, per germline (reference sequence). Here the CDR3 DNA reads TGTGCCAGCGGCGGGGGCTGGAACGCCGGGGAGCTGTTTTTT. This codes for CASGGGWNAGELFF.

The chain couples TRBV5-1 to TRBJ2-7; maybe TRBD2 (6 bases). Germline-derived CDR1 and CDR2 are SGHRS and YFSETQ. This CDR3 has 16 amino acids. V lost 4 bases to trimming and J lost 7 bases, with 24 bases between them. This CDR3 reads CASSPNVGRDSKEQYF. CDR3 nucleotides: TGCGCCAGCAGCCCAAACGTCGGCAGGGACTCAAAAGAGCAGTACTTC.

The chain is built from TRBV30 and TRBJ2-3; maybe TRBD1 (6 bases). The CDR3 is 15 amino acids. The V end was cut by 5 bases, the J end by 1 base, with 16 bases between. CDR1 GTSNPN and CDR2 SVGIG come from the germline V gene (reference sequence). The CDR3: CAWLGPRGRTDTQYF. CDR3 nucleotides: TGTGCCTGGCTCGGGCCCAGGGGCCGCACAGATACGCAGTATTTT.

This clonotype was observed a few times. The chain joins TRBV15 to TRBJ2-1; TRBD1 agrees at 7 bases. The CDR3 covers 12 residues. J was trimmed by 13 bases and V by 0 bases; bases with no gene match: 3. Germline lookup yields CDR1 LNHNV and CDR2 YYDKDF (reference sequence). This chain's CDR3 is CATSRDRDRQFF. In DNA, the CDR3 is TGTGCCACCAGCAGAGACCGGGACAGACAGTTCTTC.

This clonotype appeared many times. The chain recombines TRBV18 with TRBJ2-2; no firm D call. In germline, CDR1 is KGHSH, CDR2 LQKENI. V lost 3 bases and J lost 0, with 17 bases in between. This CDR3 comprises 18 residues. DNA of the CDR3: TGTGCCAGCTCACCCTTCCCCGGCACCCGCTCGAACACCGGGGAGCTGTTTTTT. Its translation is CASSPFPGTRSNTGELFF.

In this sample, this clonotype turned up a few times. The chain couples TRBV30 to TRBJ2-2, with 9 bases matching TRBD2. Germline trimming cut 1 base from V and 6 bases from J; bases unmatched to any gene: 0. This CDR3 comprises 13 residues. The germline V gene encodes CDR1 GTSNPN and CDR2 SVGIG (reference sequence). The CDR3 DNA sequence: TGTGCCTGGAGTGGGACTAGCGCCGGGGAGCTGTTTTTT. Protein product: CAWSGTSAGELFF. The full variable domain, its missing parts supplied by reference TRBV30 and TRBJ2-2, is SQTIHQWPATLVQPVGSPLSLECTVEGTSNPNLYWYRQAAGRGLQLLFYSVGIGQISSEVPQNLSASRPQDRQFILSSKKLLLSDSGFYLCAWSGTSAGELFFGEGSRLTVL.

This clonotype was detected a few times. The V call is TRBV2, the J call TRBJ2-7; unclear D gene. This CDR3 has 15 residues. Trimming shortened V by 5 bases and J by 2 bases, and 16 bases separated the two germline ends. Germline assignment: CDR1 SNHLY and CDR2 FYNNEI. For the CDR3, the DNA is TGTGCCAGCAGTTCGAAAGAACGTACAACCTACGAGCAGTACTTC. The encoded protein is CASSSKERTTYEQYF.

V and J are TRBV5-1 and TRBJ2-5, with 7 bases lining up with TRBD1. After removal of 0 bases from V and 5 bases from J, the junction contained 4 bases not matched to a gene. Germline V gene sequence: CDR1 SGHRS, CDR2 YFSETQ. CDR3 length: 14 residues. This CDR3 reads CASSLGQGYETQYF. Here the CDR3 DNA reads TGCGCCAGCAGCTTGGGACAGGGATATGAGACCCAGTACTTC.

To note about this clonotype: Compared with germline, one end of the junction differs, possibly owing to a read error. V usage is TRBV5-5 and J usage is TRBJ2-1; TRBD2 matches 7 bases. Germline V gene lookup returns CDR1 SGHKS and CDR2 YYEKEE (reference sequence). This CDR3 comprises 14 residues. The CDR3 DNA follows: TGTGCCTGCAGCCATACTAGCGAGGGCAATGAGCAGTTCTTC. Its translation: CACSHTSEGNEQFF.

The table lists this clonotype with many counts. An end of the junction does not agree with germline; a read error may underlie this. The J gene is TRBJ2-2, the V gene TRBV5-1; unclear D gene. The CDR3 is made up of 13 amino acids. Germline values: CDR1 SGHRS, CDR2 YFSETQ. CDR3 in DNA: TGTGCCAGCAGTTTAGAAGGCACCGGGGAGCTGTTTTTT. It codes for CASSLEGTGELFF.

This clonotype was found many times. CDR3 amino acids: CASSFGDSPSYEQYF. The CDR3 DNA follows: TGCGCCAGCAGCTTCGGCGACTCCCCCTCCTACGAGCAGTACTTC. The chain couples TRBV5-1 to TRBJ2-7, with D unclear. Germline V CDR1 and CDR2: SGHRS, YFSETQ. Trimming stripped 2 bases from V and 0 bases from J, with 12 bases between. The CDR3 extends over 15 amino acids.

J is TRBJ1-5 and V is TRBV5-6; D is ambiguous. Germline-derived CDR1 and CDR2 are SGHDT and YYEEEE. The CDR3 is made up of 13 amino acids. Trimming cost V 0 bases and J 9 bases, with 10 bases left between them. CDR3 protein: CASSLGTGWPQHF. In DNA, the CDR3 is TGTGCCAGCAGCTTGGGAACGGGGTGGCCCCAGCATTTT.

This clonotype has only a few counts. This chain links TRBV5-1 with TRBJ1-1, with D perhaps TRBD1 (5 bases). V dropped 4 bases and J dropped 0 bases, with 13 bases sitting between them. In germline, CDR1 is SGHRS, CDR2 YFSETQ. CDR3 length: 15 amino acids. The CDR3 DNA is TGCGCCAGCAGCCTGATTGGGACGGTGAACACTGAAGCTTTCTTT. Its protein product is CASSLIGTVNTEAFF.

Ten or more counts support this clonotype. This rearrangement joins TRBV5-1 to TRBJ1-5, with a weak D call TRBD1 (5 bases). The CDR3 loop spans 13 amino acids. Germline CDR1 SGHRS, CDR2 YFSETQ. V shed 6 bases and J shed 3 bases, with 10 bases lying between them. The chain's CDR3 is CASMEGPNQPQHF. In nucleotides, the CDR3 is TGCGCCAGCATGGAGGGGCCCAATCAGCCCCAGCATTTT.

This clonotype has a handful of counts. V gene TRBV20-1 combines with J gene TRBJ2-3; a possible D gene is TRBD2 (5 bases). CDR1 is DFQATT, CDR2 SNEGSKA, per germline (reference sequence). The CDR3 contains 14 residues. Trimming stripped 6 bases from V and 2 bases from J, with 15 bases between. CDR3 sequence reads: CSATSGLVTDTQYF. The DNA of the CDR3 is TGCAGTGCCACCAGTGGACTTGTCACAGATACGCAGTATTTT.

This clonotype has more than one count but fewer than ten. The J gene is TRBJ2-3, the V gene TRBV5-1; TRBD2 aligns across 10 bases. The length of the CDR3 is 16 residues. The V and J ends lost 4 bases and 1 base, in that order; junction bases with no gene match: 6. Looked up from germline, CDR1 is SGHRS and CDR2 is YFSETQ. The CDR3 loop is CASSPTGLAGTDTQYF. The CDR3 DNA is TGCGCCAGCAGCCCGACCGGACTAGCGGGCACAGATACGCAGTATTTT.